Shown below are 29 T cell receptor beta chains from a single sample sequenced in a study of cytomegalovirus exposure and HLA in healthy donors. Both 60 Vbeta primers and 13 Jbeta primers went into the PCR. Using immunoSEQ multiplex PCR, the repertoire was profiled, and TCRdb retains in-frame clones only, with some absent. This sample carries about 130,000 clones, around 73% of them seen once, and the ten largest clones take 1% to 1.5%. The material sequenced was PBMCs. The receptor set was obtained from a man aged 45-60 years in good health and CMV-seronegative.

The chain carries TRBV9 and TRBJ2-7; unclear D gene. The CDR3 spans 14 residues. V gave up 2 bases and J gave up 2 bases, with 11 bases separating them. Germline lookup yields CDR1 SGDLS and CDR2 YYNGEE. CDR3 protein: CASSVDLSTYEQYF. DNA of the CDR3: TGTGCCAGCAGCGTCGACTTGTCCACCTACGAGCAGTACTTC.

The V and J genes are TRBV5-1 and TRBJ2-5; D is ambiguous. The CDR3 is made up of 17 amino acids. V was pared by 0 bases and J by 5 bases, with 20 bases between. From germline, CDR1 is SGHRS and CDR2 YFSETQ. In DNA form, the CDR3 reads TGCGCCAGCAGCTTGGGCCCGATGACGACTTACTCCGAGACCCAGTACTTC. It codes for CASSLGPMTTYSETQYF.

In regard to this clone: This same CDR3 is encoded by further DNA sequences in the sample. V is TRBV19 and J is TRBJ2-5; weak D call: TRBD1 (5 bases). The CDR3 has 13 amino acids. Germline-derived CDR1 and CDR2 are LNHDA and SQIVND (reference sequence). Between the trimmed V and J ends, which lost 3 bases and 4 bases, there was a span of 9 bases. CDR3 nucleotide sequence: TGTGCCAGTAGTATTGGCCAGGGAGAGACCCAGTACTTC. Amino acid sequence: CASSIGQGETQYF.

The chain recombines TRBV23-1 with TRBJ2-7; TRBD1 matches 8 bases. TRBV23-1 is identified as an open reading frame with a role that is uncertain. This CDR3 has 16 residues. The J segment lost 6 bases and the V segment lost 0 bases, leaving 10 bases of the junction unmatched. The CDR3 spells CASSQSGRTGWVEQYF. The CDR3 nucleotides are TGCGCCAGCAGTCAATCGGGTCGGACAGGGTGGGTCGAGCAGTACTTC.

V and J are TRBV11-2 and TRBJ2-3, with D unclear. CDR1 and CDR2 from the germline V gene are SGHAT and FQNNGV. The CDR3 is 14 residues long. The germline V and J ends were trimmed by 0 bases and 0 bases, with 4 bases remaining between them. The CDR3 spells CASSLDLSTDTQYF. The CDR3 nucleotides are TGTGCCAGCAGCTTAGACTTGAGCACAGATACGCAGTATTTT.

The V and J genes are TRBV7-9 and TRBJ2-7, with 9 bases lining up with TRBD1. This CDR3 has 14 residues. The trim removed 5 bases at V and 9 bases at J, leaving 11 bases unmatched. Germline V gene sequence: CDR1 SEHNR, CDR2 FQNEAQ (reference sequence). The CDR3 DNA reads TGTGCCAGCAGCCCAGACAGGGGGACGGCGCGGCAGTACTTC. It specifies CASSPDRGTARQYF. The complete variable domain, with remaining parts taken from reference TRBV7-9 and TRBJ2-7, reads DTGVSQNPRHKITKRGQNVTFRCDPISEHNRLYWYRQTLGQGPEFLTYFQNEAQLEKSRLLSDRFSAERPKGSFSTLEIQRTEQGDSAMYLCASSPDRGTARQYFGPGTRLTVT.

This rearrangement joins TRBV19 to TRBJ2-5; 10 nucleotides agree with TRBD1. J lost 11 bases, V lost 7 bases, and 13 bases had no gene match. Per germline, CDR1 LNHDA and CDR2 SQIVND (reference sequence). This CDR3 is 14 amino acids long. Written as DNA, the CDR3 is TGTGCCAGTACGACAGGGGGCTCATCTGGGGAGCAGTACTTC. This codes for CASTTGGSSGEQYF.

This clone was observed at least ten times. The chain joins TRBV5-1 to TRBJ2-1, with D possibly matching TRBD2 (6 bases). The germline V gene has CDR1 SGHRS and CDR2 YFSETQ. Trimming shortened V by 2 bases and J by 6 bases, and 18 bases separated the two germline ends. This CDR3 has 16 amino acids. CDR3 amino acids: CASSLRYGDSFNEQFF. Here the CDR3 DNA reads TGCGCCAGCAGCTTAAGGTACGGGGACTCTTTCAATGAGCAGTTCTTC.

The chain uses TRBV29-1 and TRBJ2-1; 8 bases match TRBD1. Germline V gene data show CDR1 as SQVTM and CDR2 as ANQGSEA. The V segment lost 6 bases and the J segment 10 bases; nucleotides outside the gene matches: 5. The CDR3 sequence is 11 residues long. The CDR3 region has the DNA TGCAGCGTAGGACAGGGTGGGGAGCAGTTCTTC. This gives the protein CSVGQGGEQFF.

This chain links TRBV27 with TRBJ1-5; possible D gene TRBD1, 6 bases. This CDR3 contains 15 residues. Looked up from germline, CDR1 is MNHEY and CDR2 is SMNVEV (reference sequence). Trimming pared 4 bases from V and 2 bases from J, leaving 12 bases between. The DNA of the CDR3 is TGTGCCAGCAGTTCCCAACAGGGTGGCAATCAGCCCCAGCATTTT. This translates into CASSSQQGGNQPQHF.

The chain links TRBV25-1 to TRBJ2-2, with D perhaps TRBD2 (7 bases). The CDR3 contains 18 residues. Germline V gene lookup returns CDR1 MGHDK and CDR2 SYGVNS. Trimming shortened V by 5 bases and J by 3 bases, and 22 bases separated the two germline ends. CDR3 DNA sequence: TGTGCCAGCAGTAGGGGGGGGAGGGGAAGTCGGGACACCGGGGAGCTGTTTTTT. Encoded protein: CASSRGGRGSRDTGELFF.

V usage is TRBV5-1 and J usage is TRBJ2-6, with 9 bases that match TRBD1. The CDR3 has 16 residues. V lost 6 bases to trimming and J lost 2 bases; unmatched junction nucleotides: 6. Germline values: CDR1 SGHRS, CDR2 YFSETQ. The CDR3 bases are TGCGCCAGCATGGGGACAGGGCTCGCTGGGGCCAACGTCCTGACTTTC. Its protein product is CASMGTGLAGANVLTF.

The chain recombines TRBV5-4 with TRBJ2-7, with D possibly being TRBD2 (6 bases). This CDR3 comprises 14 residues. The germline CDR1 and CDR2 sequences are SGHNT and YYREEE (reference sequence). Trimming shortened V by 1 base and J by 0 bases, and 8 bases separated the two germline ends. CDR3 region: CASSLSGYSYEQYF. The CDR3 DNA sequence: TGTGCCAGCAGCTTGAGCGGGTACTCCTACGAGCAGTACTTC.

This chain uses TRBV10-3 with TRBJ1-5; possibly TRBD1 for D (6 bases). Germline V gene data show CDR1 as ENHRY and CDR2 as SYGVKD. Trimming left V 10 bases short and J 2 bases short, with 12 bases between. The CDR3 spans 13 residues. CDR3 sequence: CATADSGNQPQHF. In DNA form, the CDR3 reads TGTGCCACAGCGGACAGCGGCAATCAGCCCCAGCATTTT.

V gene TRBV4-1 combines with J gene TRBJ2-5; TRBD2 agrees at 7 bases. The germline CDR1 and CDR2 sequences are MGHRA and YSYEKL. This CDR3 spans 17 amino acids. The V and J ends lost 2 bases and 2 bases, in that order; junction bases with no gene match: 11. The CDR3 spells CASSQFTRGEAQETQYF. The CDR3 DNA follows: TGCGCCAGCAGCCAATTCACACGGGGGGAGGCTCAAGAGACCCAGTACTTC.

This chain joins TRBV19 and TRBJ1-4; 7 bases align to TRBD1. In germline, CDR1 is LNHDA, CDR2 SQIVND (reference sequence). This CDR3 contains 17 residues. Unmatched junction bases numbered 11, after V lost 4 bases and J lost 3 bases. The CDR3 loop reads CASSTRQGGSANEKLFF. CDR3 sequence (DNA): TGTGCCAGTAGTACGAGACAGGGTGGGTCGGCTAATGAAAAACTGTTTTTT.

The CDR3 region has the DNA TGTGCCAGCAGCCTCGGGGGGACTAGCGCTAACACCGGGGAGCTGTTTTTT. This gives the protein CASSLGGTSANTGELFF. This sequence joins TRBV9 and TRBJ2-2; 10 bases fit TRBD2. V shed 4 bases, J shed 2 bases, and the junction held 8 bases outside the gene matches. This CDR3 contains 17 residues. From germline, CDR1 is SGDLS and CDR2 YYNGEE.

This chain uses TRBV11-2 with TRBJ1-5; D remains unclear. Deletions cut 6 bases from V and 3 bases from J, with 6 bases between. The germline gives CDR1 SGHAT, CDR2 FQNNGV. This CDR3 is 12 amino acids long. The CDR3 is CASSLNNQPQHF. CDR3 sequence (DNA): TGTGCCAGCAGTCTTAACAATCAGCCCCAGCATTTT.

The V and J genes are TRBV7-8 and TRBJ2-1, with a possible D match to TRBD1 (6 bases). The CDR3 loop spans 17 amino acids. V dropped 2 bases and J dropped 5 bases, with 19 bases sitting between them. CDR1 is SGHVS, CDR2 FQNEAQ, per germline. CDR3 protein: CASSLPAGETSDNEQFF. CDR3 sequence (DNA): TGTGCCAGCAGCTTACCTGCAGGGGAGACATCGGACAATGAGCAGTTCTTC.

This clone showed up just a few times. The CDR3, as DNA: TGTGCCAGCAGCCCTCACACAGGCTCGGTTGGCTACACCTTC. Translated, it gives CASSPHTGSVGYTF. The chain is built from TRBV28 and TRBJ1-2, with D tentatively TRBD1 (5 bases). From germline, CDR1 is MDHEN and CDR2 SYDVKM. V shed 6 bases and J shed 7 bases, with 18 bases lying between them. The length of the CDR3 is 14 residues.

The V gene is TRBV2, the J gene TRBJ2-1; 11 bases match TRBD2. V gave up 4 bases and J gave up 1 base; unmatched junction bases: 12. From germline, CDR1 is SNHLY and CDR2 FYNNEI. The CDR3 loop spans 19 amino acids. CDR3 region: CASSGNLAGGVRSYNEQFF. The DNA for the CDR3 is TGTGCCAGCAGTGGCAATCTAGCGGGAGGCGTAAGGTCCTACAATGAGCAGTTCTTC.

The rearrangement links TRBV6-1 to TRBJ2-7; TRBD2 is a possible D gene (5 bases). Per the germline V gene, CDR1 is MNHNS and CDR2 is SASEGT. Trimming pared 3 bases from V and 12 bases from J, leaving 18 bases between. The CDR3 is 13 amino acids. CDR3 sequence: CASSEGGENSPYF. CDR3 sequence (DNA): TGTGCCAGCAGTGAGGGTGGGGAGAACAGCCCGTACTTC.

This rearrangement joins TRBV10-3 to TRBJ2-2; the match to TRBD1 covers 8 bases. Germline assignment: CDR1 ENHRY and CDR2 SYGVKD. The CDR3 consists of 15 residues. The V segment lost 4 bases and the J segment 6 bases; nucleotides outside the gene matches: 7. The CDR3 region is CAISADRVVSGELFF. The CDR3 DNA reads TGTGCCATCAGTGCGGACAGGGTGGTATCCGGGGAGCTGTTTTTT.

A few counts support this clone. V usage is TRBV19 and J usage is TRBJ1-1; unclear D gene. The germline CDR1 and CDR2 sequences are LNHDA and SQIVND (reference sequence). Trimming removed 7 bases at V and 3 bases at J, with 15 bases between. The CDR3 is 14 amino acids. CDR3 region: CASTEGSADTEAFF. In DNA form, the CDR3 reads TGTGCCAGTACCGAGGGTTCGGCGGACACTGAAGCTTTCTTT.

This clone appeared a few times. The chain is built from TRBV6-1 and TRBJ2-7; tentative D call: TRBD2 (5 bases). CDR1 is MNHNS and CDR2 is SASEGT in the germline V gene. CDR3 length: 16 residues. Between the trimmed V and J ends, which lost 2 bases and 2 bases, there was a span of 16 bases. The CDR3 bases are TGTGCCAGCAGTGAACTAGCCGGTCCGGGTCCCTACGAGCAGTACTTC. Translation gives CASSELAGPGPYEQYF.

The J gene is TRBJ2-7, the V gene TRBV11-2; TRBD1 is a possible D gene (5 bases). The germline V and J ends were trimmed by 3 bases and 3 bases, with 15 bases remaining between them. There are 15 residues in the CDR3. CDR1 SGHAT and CDR2 FQNNGV come from the germline V gene. CDR3 sequence reads: CASSFTTGPSYEQYF. CDR3 coding DNA: TGTGCCAGCAGCTTCACTACAGGCCCCAGCTACGAGCAGTACTTC.

With respect to this clone: The same CDR3 is also encoded by other DNA sequences in this sample. V gene TRBV6-5 combines with J gene TRBJ2-7, with a tentative D call TRBD2 (6 bases). The CDR3 length is 11 residues. Germline assignment: CDR1 MNHEY and CDR2 SVGAGI. The V end was cut by 4 bases, the J end by 7 bases, with 8 bases between. The CDR3: CASSLSGEQYF. In DNA form, the CDR3 reads TGTGCCAGCAGTTTAAGCGGGGAGCAGTACTTC.

In this sample, this clone turned up a few times. This chain links TRBV28 with TRBJ2-4, with 11 bases that match TRBD2. Germline-derived CDR1 and CDR2 are MDHEN and SYDVKM. The CDR3 sequence is 17 residues long. The trim removed 2 bases at V and 6 bases at J, leaving 9 bases unmatched. CDR3 in amino acids: CASSLGLAGGMRNIQYF. CDR3 nucleotides: TGTGCCAGCAGTTTAGGCCTAGCGGGAGGTATGAGAAACATTCAGTACTTC.

Comments on this clone: With only one base between it and a far larger clone, this is likely a read error. The J gene is TRBJ1-1, the V gene TRBV6-5; 8 nucleotides line up with TRBD1. The germline CDR1 and CDR2 sequences are MNHEY and SVGAGI. This CDR3 spans 13 amino acids. Trimming took 6 bases from V and 1 from J; bases not matched to a gene: 1. CDR3 amino acids: CASRGTGNTEAFF. Written as DNA, the CDR3 is TGTGCCAGCAGGGGGACAGGGAACACTGAAGCTTTCTTT.